The 20 T cell receptor beta chains in this list originate from one sample, sequenced in a study of T cells after yellow fever vaccination. TCRdb itself ran the 5' RACE reads through MiXCR, one entry per CDR3 protein. Of roughly 63,000 distinct CDR3 sequences listed, 6.5% to 8% are singletons. Sequencing was performed on CD8+ T cells sorted from PBMCs, taken 15 days after the yellow fever booster vaccination. These receptors all stem from a man between 25 and 39 years old who received the YFV17D yellow fever vaccine.

This clonotype was seen ten or more times. One junction end disagrees with the germline gene, perhaps due to a read error. The rearrangement uses TRBV7-8 and TRBJ2-3, with D uncertain. This CDR3 is 13 amino acids long. Germline V gives CDR1 SGHVS, CDR2 FQNEAQ. The CDR3 nucleotides are TGTGCCGGCAGGAAAGGGAGCACAGATACGCAGTATTTT. This sequence encodes CAGRKGSTDTQYF.

This clonotype was picked up many times. The chain combines TRBV12-3 or TRBV12-4 with TRBJ1-1, with TRBD1 as a possible D gene (5 bases). There are 15 residues in the CDR3. The V and J ends lost 0 bases and 4 bases respectively, with 12 bases between them. In DNA form, the CDR3 reads TGTGCCAGCAGTTTAGCGGCGCGCGGGGGCACTGAAGCTTTCTTT. As protein: CASSLAARGGTEAFF.

This clonotype was recorded many times. This sequence joins TRBV11-2 and TRBJ2-5; 10 bases are a match to TRBD2. Germline CDR1 is SGHAT and CDR2 is FQNNGV. With V trimmed by 4 bases and J by 2 bases, 4 bases remained unmatched. The CDR3 sequence is 15 residues long. The CDR3 reads CASSYTSGTQETQYF. CDR3 nucleotide sequence: TGTGCCAGCAGCTACACTAGCGGGACACAAGAGACCCAGTACTTC.

The sample holds many counts of this clonotype. The rearrangement joins TRBV7-9 to TRBJ2-7, with 8 bases matching TRBD2. J gave up 0 bases and V 10 bases, and 5 bases lay outside the gene matches. The CDR3 length is 13 residues. Germline loops: CDR1 SEHNR, CDR2 FQNEAQ (reference sequence). CDR3 protein: CATSGTSSYEQYF. CDR3 coding DNA: TGTGCCACCTCCGGGACTAGCTCCTACGAGCAGTACTTC.

This clonotype was counted many times. The chain has TRBV28 and TRBJ2-1; no reliable D call. This CDR3 has 16 residues. Germline V CDR1 and CDR2: MDHEN, SYDVKM. Trimming stripped 6 bases from V and 1 base from J, with 16 bases between. The CDR3 region is CASRKPLTVSYNEQFF. CDR3 bases: TGTGCCAGCAGGAAACCCCTGACGGTATCCTACAATGAGCAGTTCTTC. The whole variable domain, filled in from reference TRBV28 and TRBJ2-1, reads DVKVTQSSRYLVKRTGEKVFLECVQDMDHENMFWYRQDPGLGLRLIYFSYDVKMKEKGDIPEGYSVSREKKERFSLILESASTNQTSMYLCASRKPLTVSYNEQFFGPGTRLTVL.

As regards this clonotype: Possible read error: a much larger clone is one base away. The J gene is TRBJ1-1, the V gene TRBV7-2; no definite D call. CDR3 length equals 12 residues. The V end was cut by 7 bases, the J end by 2 bases, with 8 bases between. Germline V lookup: CDR1 SGHTA, CDR2 FQGNSA. CDR3 protein: CASTYPNTEAFF. Here the CDR3 DNA reads TGTGCCAGCACCTACCCTAACACTGAAGCTTTCTTT.

The chain is built from TRBV24-1 and TRBJ2-1; D could derive from TRBD1 or TRBD2 (5 bases each). The length of the CDR3 is 12 residues. Germline V gene data show CDR1 as KGHDR and CDR2 as SFDVKD. Trimming left V 1 base short and J 13 bases short, with 10 bases between. The CDR3 reads CATSDFGRDQFF. The CDR3 DNA follows: TGTGCCACCAGTGATTTTGGAAGGGACCAGTTCTTC.

This clonotype was seen a few times. This chain uses TRBV11-2 with TRBJ2-3; D remains unclear. The V gene's germline CDR1 is SGHAT and CDR2 FQNNGV. Trimming removed 5 bases at V and 4 bases at J, with 13 bases between. CDR3 length equals 14 residues. The CDR3 spells CASSPPPGADTQYF. The CDR3 bases are TGTGCCAGCAGCCCCCCCCCAGGCGCAGATACGCAGTATTTT.

This clonotype has a count of ten or more. The chain joins TRBV29-1 to TRBJ2-7; 14 bases are shared with TRBD2. CDR3 length: 16 residues. CDR1 is SQVTM, CDR2 ANQGSEA, per germline. V was pared by 6 bases and J by 5 bases, with 12 bases of the junction left unmatched. CDR3 amino acids: CSVEGLAGVGNDEQYF. The CDR3 DNA is TGCAGCGTAGAGGGACTAGCGGGAGTGGGTAACGACGAGCAGTACTTC.

This clonotype was seen ten or more times. This rearrangement joins TRBV28 to TRBJ2-5; D is undetermined. V lost 3 bases and J lost 4, with 12 bases in between. The CDR3 sequence is 14 residues long. The germline V gene encodes CDR1 MDHEN and CDR2 SYDVKM. The CDR3 reads CASSLKILGETQYF. The CDR3, as DNA: TGTGCCAGCAGTTTGAAGATTTTGGGAGAGACCCAGTACTTC.

This clonotype was counted ten times or more. The V and J genes are TRBV7-2 and TRBJ2-7; no clear D. Deletions cut 5 bases from V and 2 bases from J, with 13 bases between. This CDR3 is built from 14 residues. Germline CDR1 and CDR2: SGHTA and FQGNSA. The CDR3 protein is CASSTPLRPYEQYF. CDR3 nucleotides: TGTGCCAGCAGCACCCCGTTGCGGCCCTACGAGCAGTACTTC.

The chain is built from TRBV19 and TRBJ2-2; 7 positions agree with TRBD2. The CDR3 contains 13 residues. Germline V gene lookup returns CDR1 LNHDA and CDR2 SQIVND (reference sequence). V gave up 4 bases and J gave up 8 bases; unmatched junction bases: 4. The CDR3 sequence is CASSSGRSGELFF. CDR3 nucleotide sequence: TGTGCCAGTAGTAGCGGGAGATCAGGGGAGCTGTTTTTT.

This clonotype was seen only a few times. This rearrangement joins TRBV5-4 to TRBJ2-7; 10 positions match TRBD2. J was trimmed by 6 bases and V by 2 bases; bases with no gene match: 8. The V gene's germline CDR1 is SGHNT and CDR2 YYREEE (reference sequence). This CDR3 comprises 15 residues. The CDR3 here is CASSFDPGTSVEQYF. The CDR3 nucleotides are TGTGCCAGCAGCTTTGATCCGGGGACTAGCGTCGAGCAGTACTTC.

This clonotype was seen repeatedly, ten times or more. The rearrangement uses TRBV29-1 and TRBJ2-1, with 12 bases matching TRBD2. With 6 bases clipped from V and 9 bases from J, the junction kept 9 bases outside the gene matches. The CDR3 extends over 14 amino acids. From germline, CDR1 is SQVTM and CDR2 ANQGSEA. The CDR3 nucleotides read TGCAGCGTGACCCCTAGCGGGAGGGCCCCTGAGCAGTTCTTC. As protein: CSVTPSGRAPEQFF.

This clonotype appeared many times. This sequence joins TRBV11-2 and TRBJ2-7; possible D gene TRBD1, 6 bases. This CDR3 spans 13 amino acids. From germline, CDR1 is SGHAT and CDR2 FQNNGV. V was pared by 5 bases and J by 1 base, with 9 bases between. The CDR3 loop reads CASSLGQSYEQYF. The CDR3 nucleotides are TGTGCCAGCAGCCTCGGACAGTCCTACGAGCAGTACTTC. The variable domain in full, with the rest retrieved from reference TRBV11-2 and TRBJ2-7, is EAGVAQSPRYKIIEKRQSVAFWCNPISGHATLYWYQQILGQGPKLLIQFQNNGVVDDSQLPKDRFSAERLKGVDSTLKIQPAKLEDSAVYLCASSLGQSYEQYFGPGTRLTVT.

There are many counts of this clonotype. The rearrangement joins TRBV5-6 to TRBJ2-7, with 10 bases that match TRBD1. Germline-derived CDR1 and CDR2 are SGHDT and YYEEEE. This CDR3 contains 16 residues. The V segment lost 2 bases and the J segment 5 bases; nucleotides outside the gene matches: 10. The CDR3 DNA follows: TGTGCCAGCAGCTTAGGAGGGACAGGGGTCCCCCACGAGCAGTACTTC. Its translation is CASSLGGTGVPHEQYF.

The sample holds many counts of this clonotype. This chain uses TRBV5-1 with TRBJ2-5; 7 bases map to TRBD2. This CDR3 comprises 15 residues. The V gene end was trimmed by 4 bases and the J gene end by 4 bases; junction bases not matched to a gene: 10. In germline, CDR1 is SGHRS, CDR2 YFSETQ. The CDR3 region has the DNA TGCGCCAGCAGCGTCAGCCAGGGAGGGTTAGAGACCCAGTACTTC. Translating it yields CASSVSQGGLETQYF.

This clonotype came up many times. V usage is TRBV28 and J usage is TRBJ2-5; D is unresolved. Trimming cost V 6 bases and J 0 bases, with 5 bases left between them. The CDR3 spans 12 residues. Germline CDR1 reads MDHEN; CDR2 reads SYDVKM. The CDR3 loop is CASRGYQETQYF. The CDR3 DNA reads as TGTGCCAGCAGGGGGTACCAAGAGACCCAGTACTTC. The full variable domain, in which reference TRBV28 and TRBJ2-5 provide the parts outside the CDR3, is DVKVTQSSRYLVKRTGEKVFLECVQDMDHENMFWYRQDPGLGLRLIYFSYDVKMKEKGDIPEGYSVSREKKERFSLILESASTNQTSMYLCASRGYQETQYFGPGTRLLVL.

This clonotype was seen repeatedly, ten times or more. V and J are TRBV27 and TRBJ2-7; possibly TRBD1 or TRBD2 for D (5 bases each). Trimming removed 2 bases from V and 7 bases from J, with 12 bases in between. CDR1 is MNHEY, CDR2 SMNVEV, per germline (reference sequence). This CDR3 spans 13 amino acids. The CDR3 sequence: CASSLGTPGEQYF. The CDR3 nucleotides read TGTGCCAGCAGTTTAGGGACCCCTGGAGAGCAGTACTTC.

This clonotype came up many times. The genes are TRBV7-9 and TRBJ2-7, with a weak D call TRBD2 (7 bases). Trimming cost V 5 bases and J 6 bases, with 17 bases left between them. Germline loops: CDR1 SEHNR, CDR2 FQNEAQ (reference sequence). There are 14 residues in the CDR3. The CDR3 nucleotides read TGTGCCAGCAGCCTCCGCGGGGGCGAAAGCGAGCAGTACTTC. It specifies CASSLRGGESEQYF.